What follows are 29 T cell receptor beta chains derived from one specimen sequenced in a study of shared clonotypes between healthy human individuals. Generated by immunoSEQ multiplex PCR, the TCRdb table keeps only in-frame clones and is missing some. The sample records some 1,400,000 clones, over 95% being singletons. Sequencing was carried out using naive CD4+ T cells sorted from blood. Subset reported: CD45RA+ positively selected. The receptors originated from a man younger than 40 in good health.

This chain links TRBV10-2 with TRBJ2-1; 13 nucleotides agree with TRBD2. CDR3 length equals 18 residues. V was pared by 6 bases and J by 1 base, with 9 bases of the junction left unmatched. Germline V gene sequence: CDR1 WSHSY, CDR2 SAAADI. The CDR3 sequence: CASRSGLAGESSYNEQFF. CDR3 DNA: TGCGCCAGCAGGTCAGGACTAGCGGGAGAAAGTTCCTACAATGAGCAGTTCTTC.

This chain connects TRBV14 to TRBJ2-1; either TRBD1 or TRBD2 may fit D (5 bases each). This CDR3 region has 14 residues. Germline loops: CDR1 SGHDN, CDR2 FVKESK. Trimming stripped 4 bases from V and 6 bases from J, with 13 bases between. The CDR3 is CASSLLGTPNEQFF. The DNA of the CDR3 is TGTGCCAGCAGCCTTCTGGGGACCCCCAATGAGCAGTTCTTC.

As DNA, the CDR3 is TGTGCCAGCAGCTTAGCACAGGGGGCTGAGACCCAGTACTTC. Translated: CASSLAQGAETQYF. The chain recombines TRBV7-2 with TRBJ2-5; 9 bases align to TRBD1. V lost 0 bases, J lost 5 bases, and 1 base stayed unmatched. The CDR3 extends over 14 amino acids. In germline, CDR1 is SGHTA, CDR2 FQGNSA.

V gene TRBV11-3 combines with J gene TRBJ2-3; D possibly corresponds to TRBD1 (5 bases). Trimming cost V 1 base and J 3 bases, with 11 bases left between them. CDR1 and CDR2 from the germline V gene are SGHNT and YENEEA. The CDR3 spans 15 residues. CDR3 in amino acids: CASSLVQGGTDTQYF. CDR3 in DNA: TGTGCCAGCAGCTTAGTCCAGGGTGGTACAGATACGCAGTATTTT.

The J gene is TRBJ2-3, the V gene TRBV5-1; D is perhaps TRBD2 (6 bases). V was clipped by 4 bases and J by 6 bases, with 15 bases between them. This CDR3 region has 14 residues. Germline CDR1 is SGHRS and CDR2 is YFSETQ. The CDR3 bases are TGCGCCAGCAGCCTCGGGCTAGCGATTGATACGCAGTATTTT. Translation gives CASSLGLAIDTQYF.

This chain links TRBV6-5 with TRBJ2-7; 11 bases are a match to TRBD2. J lost 3 bases, V lost 6 bases, and 4 bases had no gene match. CDR3 size: 14 residues. The germline V gene encodes CDR1 MNHEY and CDR2 SVGAGI. The CDR3 coding sequence is TGTGCCAGCAGCACTAGCGGGAGAAACTACGAGCAGTACTTC. Translated, it gives CASSTSGRNYEQYF.

The chain recombines TRBV19 with TRBJ2-7; possibly TRBD1 for D (5 bases). CDR3 length equals 14 residues. V shed 4 bases and J shed 3 bases, with 13 bases lying between them. Looked up from germline, CDR1 is LNHDA and CDR2 is SQIVND (reference sequence). DNA for the CDR3: TGTGCCAGTAGTAATCAGGGTCCAGGCTACGAGCAGTACTTC. Its translation: CASSNQGPGYEQYF. Full variable domain (missing parts from reference TRBV19 and TRBJ2-7): DGGITQSPKYLFRKEGQNVTLSCEQNLNHDAMYWYRQDPGQGLRLIYYSQIVNDFQKGDIAEGYSVSREKKESFPLTVTSAQKNPTAFYLCASSNQGPGYEQYFGPGTRLTVT.

This sequence joins TRBV30 and TRBJ1-5, with D possibly matching TRBD1 (5 bases). V shed 5 bases and J shed 2 bases, with 13 bases lying between them. CDR3 length equals 14 residues. Germline V gene data show CDR1 as GTSNPN and CDR2 as SVGIG (reference sequence). The CDR3 nucleotides read TGTGCCTGGTCTTGGCAGGGCGGCAATCAGCCCCAGCATTTT. Amino acid sequence: CAWSWQGGNQPQHF.

About this clone: In the same sample, other DNA sequences code for this CDR3. J is TRBJ1-2 and V is TRBV5-6, with D perhaps matching TRBD1 (5 bases). Germline CDR1 reads SGHDT; CDR2 reads YYEEEE. The CDR3 contains 14 residues. V gave up 1 base and J gave up 0 bases, with 7 bases separating them. CDR3 coding DNA: TGTGCCAGCAGCTTGCAGGGTCCTAACTATGGCTACACCTTC. Encoded protein: CASSLQGPNYGYTF.

The chain couples TRBV28 to TRBJ2-7; TRBD2 might be the D (7 bases). V lost 11 bases and J lost 4, with 21 bases in between. The CDR3 totals 14 residues. Germline V gives CDR1 MDHEN, CDR2 SYDVKM. CDR3 sequence: CAGAGAIKPYEQYF. The CDR3, as DNA: TGTGCCGGGGCGGGGGCTATTAAACCATACGAGCAGTACTTC.

The chain employs TRBV6-5 and TRBJ2-4; D unclear. CDR3 length equals 12 residues. From germline, CDR1 is MNHEY and CDR2 SVGAGI. Trimming pared 5 bases from V and 7 bases from J, leaving 9 bases between. In nucleotides, the CDR3 is TGTGCCAGCAGTCAGCGAGGCAACATTCAGTACTTC. Translation: CASSQRGNIQYF.

This chain joins TRBV25-1 and TRBJ2-3; D not certain. CDR3 length equals 14 residues. Germline-derived CDR1 and CDR2 are MGHDK and SYGVNS. Between the trimmed V and J ends, which lost 3 bases and 6 bases, there was a span of 13 bases. The CDR3 DNA is TGTGCCAGCAGTGATCTAGGGAAGGTGGATACGCAGTATTTT. Translation: CASSDLGKVDTQYF.

The genes are TRBV11-2 and TRBJ2-5; perhaps TRBD1 as D (6 bases). CDR1 SGHAT and CDR2 FQNNGV come from the germline V gene. V was cut by 5 bases and J by 4 bases, with 17 bases left in between. The CDR3 is 15 residues long. CDR3 region: CASSRHVDRLETQYF. As DNA, the CDR3 is TGTGCCAGCAGCCGCCACGTCGACAGGCTAGAGACCCAGTACTTC.

This sequence joins TRBV7-9 and TRBJ1-1; D ambiguous. The CDR3 contains 15 residues. CDR1 and CDR2 (germline): SEHNR, FQNEAQ (reference sequence). V was shortened by 4 bases and J by 5 bases, with 17 bases between the two germline ends. The DNA of the CDR3 is TGTGCCAGCAGCTCGAATCGACGAGTTTCGACTGAAGCTTTCTTT. Encoded protein: CASSSNRRVSTEAFF.

The chain couples TRBV27 to TRBJ2-1; TRBD2 matches at 14 bases. CDR1 is MNHEY, CDR2 SMNVEV, per germline (reference sequence). This CDR3 is 16 amino acids long. With 2 bases clipped from V and 14 bases from J, the junction kept 11 bases outside the gene matches. For the CDR3, the DNA is TGTGCCAGCAGTTTAAGACTAGCGGGAGGGCTCCAACGAGAGTTCTTC. This gives the protein CASSLRLAGGLQREFF.

This clone was seen only once. This chain joins TRBV2 and TRBJ2-3, with 7 bases fitting TRBD2. Trimming removed 7 bases from V and 1 base from J; junction bases left unmatched: 8. Germline V gene data show CDR1 as SNHLY and CDR2 as FYNNEI. The CDR3 extends over 15 amino acids. The CDR3, as DNA: TGTGCCAGCAAAGCGGGACCTCTGGGCACAGATACGCAGTATTTT. This gives the protein CASKAGPLGTDTQYF.

The genes are TRBV11-2 and TRBJ2-2; D gene uncertain. Germline values: CDR1 SGHAT, CDR2 FQNNGV. Trimming shortened V by 5 bases and J by 7 bases, and 17 bases separated the two germline ends. This CDR3 is 15 amino acids long. CDR3 loop: CASSPRSLHHGELFF. CDR3 nucleotides: TGTGCCAGCAGCCCTAGAAGCCTACACCACGGGGAGCTGTTTTTT.

The gene calls are TRBV20-1 and TRBJ2-7; D is possibly TRBD1 (7 bases). This CDR3 spans 11 amino acids. V lost 6 bases, J lost 12 bases, and 18 bases lay in between. The germline CDR1 and CDR2 sequences are DFQATT and SNEGSKA (reference sequence). CDR3 protein: CSARGVRSWYF. The CDR3 DNA reads as TGCAGTGCCAGGGGGGTTCGGTCTTGGTACTTC.

The chain uses TRBV29-1 and TRBJ2-3, with 15 bases fitting TRBD2. J was trimmed by 3 bases and V by 6 bases; bases with no gene match: 7. CDR3 length equals 16 residues. Germline CDR1 SQVTM, CDR2 ANQGSEA. CDR3 coding DNA: TGCAGCGTATCCTCCGGGACTAGCGGGAGGACAGATACGCAGTATTTT. This codes for CSVSSGTSGRTDTQYF.

With regard to this clone: This same CDR3 is encoded by further DNA sequences in the sample. This rearrangement joins TRBV29-1 to TRBJ2-7; 7 bases are a match to TRBD1. This CDR3 has 11 residues. CDR1 SQVTM and CDR2 ANQGSEA come from the germline V gene. V lost 6 bases, J lost 4 bases, and 3 bases stayed unmatched. The DNA of the CDR3 is TGCAGCGTGGCACAGGGGTACGAGCAGTACTTC. This translates into CSVAQGYEQYF.

The gene calls are TRBV10-3 and TRBJ2-2, with TRBD1 identical over 8 bases. CDR1 and CDR2 (germline): ENHRY, SYGVKD. Trimming at V came to 0 bases and at J to 4 bases, leaving 4 bases not matched to a gene. The CDR3 has 16 residues. CDR3 in amino acids: CAISESGTGGTGELFF. DNA for the CDR3: TGTGCCATCAGTGAGTCAGGGACAGGTGGCACCGGGGAGCTGTTTTTT.

With respect to this clone: Other DNA sequences in the sample encode the same CDR3. The chain is built from TRBV18 and TRBJ2-3; D not certain. CDR1 is KGHSH, CDR2 LQKENI, per germline. Trimming removed 0 bases at V and 3 bases at J, with 4 bases between. The CDR3 is 13 residues long. The DNA of the CDR3 is TGTGCCAGCTCACCACCGGGGACAGATACGCAGTATTTT. Its translation is CASSPPGTDTQYF.

The rearrangement uses TRBV7-9 and TRBJ2-2, with D uncertain. The CDR3 totals 13 residues. The V end was cut by 5 bases, the J end by 3 bases, with 7 bases between. Germline CDR1 is SEHNR and CDR2 is FQNEAQ (reference sequence). DNA for the CDR3: TGTGCCAGCAGCCCCCGGGACACCGGGGAGCTGTTTTTT. This gives the protein CASSPRDTGELFF.

With regard to this clone: Other DNA sequences in this specimen translate into the identical CDR3. The rearrangement joins TRBV18 to TRBJ2-5; possibly TRBD2 for D (6 bases). The ends were cut back, 3 bases at V and 5 bases at J, with 10 bases in the middle. Germline V lookup: CDR1 KGHSH, CDR2 LQKENI. This CDR3 has 13 residues. The CDR3 nucleotides are TGTGCCAGCTCACCTGCGGGACGGGAGACCCAGTACTTC. Protein sequence: CASSPAGRETQYF.

To note about this clone: Other DNA sequences in this sample translate to the same CDR3. The chain employs TRBV19 and TRBJ2-3, with 7 bases aligning to TRBD2. Trimming removed 0 bases from V and 1 base from J; junction bases left unmatched: 1. CDR1 and CDR2 from the germline V gene are LNHDA and SQIVND (reference sequence). The CDR3 length is 15 residues. The CDR3 loop is CASSIDRGGTDTQYF. Here the CDR3 DNA reads TGTGCCAGTAGTATAGACCGGGGGGGCACAGATACGCAGTATTTT.

The chain joins TRBV7-2 to TRBJ2-5; D perhaps matches TRBD1 (6 bases). Germline values: CDR1 SGHTA, CDR2 FQGNSA. This CDR3 is built from 15 residues. The V gene lost 2 bases and the J gene lost 7 bases, with 17 bases spanning the gap. CDR3 sequence reads: CASSLKGQGRGTQYF. The CDR3 DNA sequence: TGTGCCAGCAGCTTAAAGGGCCAGGGGAGAGGGACCCAGTACTTC.

This chain links TRBV9 with TRBJ2-1, with TRBD2 matching over 9 bases. CDR1 is SGDLS, CDR2 YYNGEE, per germline. After removal of 3 bases from V and 6 bases from J, the junction contained 10 bases not matched to a gene. CDR3 length: 16 residues. CDR3 sequence (DNA): TGTGCCAGCAGCGCAATTTTAGCGGGAGTAGCCAATGAGCAGTTCTTC. Residues: CASSAILAGVANEQFF.

The chain combines TRBV29-1 with TRBJ2-3; 7 nucleotides line up with TRBD1. CDR3 length: 16 residues. CDR1 and CDR2 from the germline V gene are SQVTM and ANQGSEA. J lost 4 bases, V lost 0 bases, and 10 bases had no gene match. CDR3 DNA sequence: TGCAGCGTTGAAGATCAGGGGGAGCCCGAGGCAGATACGCAGTATTTT. Protein product: CSVEDQGEPEADTQYF.

V usage is TRBV28 and J usage is TRBJ2-7; TRBD2 matches at 10 bases. V gave up 6 bases and J gave up 5 bases; unmatched junction bases: 16. CDR3 length: 17 residues. Germline V gives CDR1 MDHEN, CDR2 SYDVKM. The CDR3 sequence is CASRGLAGEAWSDEQYF. CDR3 nucleotides: TGTGCCAGCAGGGGCCTAGCGGGAGAAGCGTGGAGTGACGAGCAGTACTTC.